This T cell receptor (beta chain) was obtained from a study of blood T cell repertoires in COVID-19 (TCRdb year 2020). Study-wide context: The collaborator samples originated in the United States, Italy and Spain and spanned the acute and convalescent phases of COVID-19. The prospective study material was composed of cDNA or gDNA derived from T cells, B-cell-depleted T cells, or PBMCs. The samples were drawn from the first 160 participants of the ongoing ImmuneRACE study and from over a thousand subjects provided by 6 global collaborators. A de-identified subject ID, COVID-19 status, age in years and sex were almost always included in the sample metadata. HLA class I and class II types, where available, came from metadata supplied by the sample provider rather than from assay-based typing. The repertoires were made available in a free public database intended to serve as a resource for research on the immune response to SARS-CoV-2. The dataset comprised deeply sampled blood TCRbeta repertoires from subjects exposed to, actively infected with, or recovered from COVID-19. The paper as a whole reports these results and caveats: The amount of clinical and demographic metadata varied by source and participant and was provided uncurated.

Turning to this clone: Its specific antigen is unknown. Base quality data are lacking; no much larger clone is found one base away.

Collaborating institutions collected whole blood in K2EDTA tubes following their own protocols. For TCRbeta analysis, collaborator samples were shipped as frozen whole blood, as isolated PBMCs, or as DNA extracted from either sample type. Including the terminal cysteine and phenylalanine, the CDR3 comprises 14 residues. Of the read, only the CDR3 DNA is kept; its 42 bases are in frame from base 1. According to the germline V gene, CDR1 reads MGHRA and CDR2 reads YSYEKL. V gives up 0 bases and J gives up 7 bases, and the segment between their germline ends measures 12 bases. The immunoSEQ Assay, a bias-controlled multiplex PCR, was used to amplify TCRbeta CDR3 regions from genomic DNA. For the original study's pipeline: The number of nucleated cells in each sample was estimated from the amplification of reference gene primers within the assay. To quantify the absolute abundance of each unique TCRbeta CDR3 rearrangement, sequence reads were collapsed and filtered. Productive Simpson clonality was computed per sample as the square root of Simpson's diversity index over productive rearrangements. This is the immuneACCESS table as TCRdb keeps it, with only in-frame sequences that have V and J called. A part of the clones is gone; compared with another copy, unresolved V genes explain less than half, and the rest is unexplained. From that table come the V and J calls and clone size; the DNA was used to work out D and trimming. Across this sample there are roughly 360,000 clones, with roughly four fifths seen only once. The leading ten clones occupy more than 0.85% of the sample.

The receptor chain draws on TRBV4-1 and TRBJ1-1; the D gene is unclear. Sequenced sample: peripheral blood. The receptor was isolated from a human donor with acute or convalescent COVID-19. The donor label of this sample is uncertain. The CDR3 is CASSQDLESIEAFF. The DNA is TGCGCCAGCAGCCAAGATTTAGAGTCCATTGAAGCTTTCTTT.